Listed below are T cell receptor beta chains from one sample, sequenced in a study of blood T cell repertoires in COVID-19. Repertoires were generated with immunoSEQ multiplex PCR, while TCRdb's copy carries only in-frame clones and drops some. The top ten hold about 1.2% of the sample, which has approximately 250,000 clones, about 91% seen once. The sequenced sample consisted of PBMCs or T cells enriched from blood (not recorded which). The receptor set was obtained from a woman aged 40 to 50 with acute COVID-19. The CDR3 runs from the conserved cysteine through the conserved F or W. D genes are given only for firm matches. Size values are once, few and many counts, or a class for expanded clones, and some rows have none.

>TRBV6-5|TRBJ1-2|.|.
CASSFRVSSYGYTF
TGTGCCAGCAGTTTCAGGGTCAGTAGCTATGGCTACACCTTC
>TRBV3-1/TRBV3-2|TRBJ2-5|.|.
CASSQAVAVFQETQYF
TGTGCCAGCAGCCAAGCCGTAGCCGTGTTCCAAGAGACCCAGTACTTC
>TRBV13|TRBJ2-3|.|.
CASSDSFDTQYF
TGTGCCAGCAGCGATAGCTTCGATACGCAGTATTTT
>TRBV28|TRBJ1-2|.|.
CASSSAVYGYTF
TGTGCCAGCAGTAGTGCAGTCTATGGCTACACCTTC
>TRBV5-6|TRBJ1-1|.|.
CASSLGRPYTEAFF
TGTGCCAGCAGCTTGGGCAGGCCGTACACTGAAGCTTTCTTT
>TRBV18|TRBJ1-4|once|TRBD1
CASSPADRGEKLFF
TGTGCCAGCTCACCGGCGGACAGGGGCGAAAAACTGTTTTTT
>TRBV7-9|TRBJ1-2|.|TRBD1
CASSPRTGPDYGYTF
TGTGCCAGCAGCCCTAGGACAGGGCCCGACTATGGCTACACCTTC
>TRBV6-5|TRBJ1-5|.|.
CASWEQKNQPQHF
TGTGCTAGTTGGGAGCAAAAAAATCAGCCCCAGCATTTT
>TRBV7-8|TRBJ1-3|.|.
CASSLKGSTGNTIYF
TGTGCCAGCAGCTTGAAGGGGTCCACTGGAAACACCATATATTTT
>TRBV4-1|TRBJ2-1|.|TRBD2
CASTSTLAGSYNEQFF
TGCGCCAGCACCTCGACTTTAGCGGGGTCCTACAATGAGCAGTTCTTC
>TRBV3-1/TRBV3-2|TRBJ1-2|.|.
CASSQDLGGANYGYTF
TGTGCCAGCAGCCAAGATTTAGGGGGGGCCAACTATGGCTACACCTTC
>TRBV5-6|TRBJ2-3|.|TRBD1
CASSPQGARGTDTQYF
TGTGCCAGCAGCCCCCAGGGGGCGCGAGGCACAGATACGCAGTATTTT
>TRBV27|TRBJ2-3|.|.
CASSLSARGTDTQYF
TGTGCCAGCAGTTTATCAGCCAGGGGCACAGATACGCAGTATTTT
>TRBV19|TRBJ1-4|.|TRBD1
CASTAVIEDRETGKLFF
TGTGCCAGTACCGCAGTGATCGAGGACAGGGAAACGGGAAAACTGTTTTTT
>TRBV6-5|TRBJ2-5|.|.
CASSSGTQIETQYF
TGTGCCAGCTCTTCGGGTACTCAGATAGAGACCCAGTACTTC
>TRBV11-3|TRBJ1-1|.|.
CASTKGGPNTEAFF
TGTGCCAGTACCAAAGGGGGACCGAACACTGAAGCTTTCTTT
>TRBV3-1/TRBV3-2|TRBJ1-2|few|TRBD1
CASSQHQGADGYTF
TGTGCCAGCAGCCAACACCAGGGGGCGGATGGCTACACCTTC
>TRBV3-1/TRBV3-2|TRBJ1-1|once|TRBD1
CASSETGTGHTEAFF
TGTGCCAGCAGCGAAACCGGGACAGGTCACACTGAAGCTTTCTTT
>TRBV14|TRBJ2-1|.|TRBD2
CASSQAFRGRALYEQFF
TGTGCCAGCAGCCAAGCCTTCCGCGGGAGGGCCTTGTATGAGCAGTTCTTC
>TRBV3-1/TRBV3-2|TRBJ1-2|.|TRBD1
CASSENRGLRGYTF
TGTGCCAGCAGCGAAAACAGGGGGTTAAGGGGCTACACCTTC
>TRBV19|TRBJ1-5|.|.
CASTITAGGWQPQHF
TGTGCCAGTACCATCACGGCGGGGGGCTGGCAGCCCCAGCATTTT
>TRBV11-1|TRBJ1-1|.|TRBD1
CASSSSQGGNTEAFF
TGTGCCAGCAGCTCGTCACAGGGGGGTAACACTGAAGCTTTCTTT
>TRBV13|TRBJ1-2|.|.
CASSLIVREGDGYTF
TGTGCCAGCAGCTTAATAGTCAGGGAGGGGGATGGCTACACCTTC
>TRBV10-1|TRBJ1-1|few|.
CASSESSPRWTEAFF
TGCGCCAGCAGTGAGTCATCACCCAGGTGGACTGAAGCTTTCTTT
>TRBV7-3|TRBJ1-1|.|TRBD1
CASSSDRESPEAFF
TGTGCCAGCAGCTCCGACAGGGAATCCCCTGAAGCTTTCTTT
>TRBV9|TRBJ1-5|.|.
CASSVGGHQPQHF
TGTGCCAGCAGCGTAGGCGGTCATCAGCCCCAGCATTTT
>TRBV19|TRBJ1-3|.|TRBD1
CASSLLSGTEGGNTIYF
TGTGCCAGTAGTCTACTATCCGGGACAGAGGGCGGAAACACCATATATTTT
>TRBV6-5|TRBJ1-1|.|TRBD1
CASRPGTGFNTEAFF
TGTGCCAGCAGACCCGGGACAGGGTTTAACACTGAAGCTTTCTTT
>TRBV5-1|TRBJ1-6|.|TRBD1
CASSIGTGDNSPLHF
TGCGCCAGCAGCATAGGGACAGGTGATAATTCACCCCTCCACTTT
>TRBV2|TRBJ2-5|.|TRBD2
CASSASLAGESETQYF
TGTGCCAGCAGTGCGTCACTAGCGGGAGAGTCAGAGACCCAGTACTTC
>TRBV5-8|TRBJ2-5|.|TRBD2
CASSQGTSGYPPQETQYF
TGTGCCAGCAGCCAAGGGACTAGCGGGTACCCTCCGCAAGAGACCCAGTACTTC
>TRBV4-1|TRBJ1-3|.|.
CASSQVAQGGNTIYF
TGCGCCAGCAGCCAAGTGGCGCAGGGGGGAAACACCATATATTTT
>TRBV6-5|TRBJ2-1|.|.
CASSSPDSYNEQFF
TGTGCCAGCAGCTCTCCTGACAGTTACAATGAGCAGTTCTTC
>TRBV5-1|TRBJ1-4|.|TRBD1
CASSSSGQNEKLFF
TGCGCCAGCAGCTCCTCGGGACAGAATGAAAAACTGTTTTTT
>TRBV12-3/TRBV12-4|TRBJ2-1|.|TRBD1
CASNRQGLVEQFF
TGTGCCAGCAATAGACAGGGGCTAGTTGAGCAGTTCTTC
>TRBV2|TRBJ2-1|.|TRBD1
CASRGDSWVPGQFF
TGTGCCAGCAGGGGGGACAGTTGGGTCCCCGGACAGTTCTTC
>TRBV27|TRBJ1-2|once|.
CASSLQGSYGYTF
TGTGCCAGCAGTTTACAGGGGAGCTATGGCTACACCTTC
>TRBV3-1/TRBV3-2|TRBJ1-6|once|.
CASSQGEGQALHF
TGTGCCAGCAGCCAAGGGGAGGGGCAGGCCCTCCACTTT
>TRBV5-1|TRBJ2-6|.|.
CASRDTGTGSGANVLTF
TGCGCCAGCAGGGACACCGGAACAGGCTCTGGGGCCAACGTCCTGACTTTC
>TRBV2|TRBJ2-1|.|TRBD2
CASRLGTSALNEQFF
TGTGCCAGCAGGCTGGGGACTAGCGCACTCAATGAGCAGTTCTTC
>TRBV7-6|TRBJ2-7|.|TRBD1
CASSLRGQGASEQYF
TGTGCCAGCAGCTTAAGGGGACAGGGCGCGAGCGAGCAGTACTTC
>TRBV2|TRBJ2-5|.|.
CAIRTNVVETQYF
TGTGCCATAAGGACTAACGTGGTAGAGACCCAGTACTTC
>TRBV7-2|TRBJ1-2|many|.
CASSLWQGHGYTF
TGTGCCAGCAGCTTATGGCAGGGCCATGGCTACACCTTC
>TRBV6-5|TRBJ1-1|.|.
CASSSGQINTEAFF
TGTGCCAGCAGCTCCGGACAGATCAACACTGAAGCTTTCTTT
>TRBV28|TRBJ1-5|.|.
CASTLLGALGNQPQHF
TGTGCCAGCACCTTACTGGGGGCGTTGGGCAATCAGCCCCAGCATTTT
>TRBV27|TRBJ2-1|.|.
CASSLHPTEPNEQFF
TGTGCCAGCAGTTTACACCCGACAGAGCCTAATGAGCAGTTCTTC